These 27 T cell receptor beta chains share one sample of origin, sequenced in a study of blood T cell repertoires in COVID-19. Sequencing was performed with immunoSEQ multiplex PCR; in TCRdb, only in-frame clones are kept and a portion is missing. The data hold about 60,000 clones, with roughly 83% observed a single time. The specimen was peripheral blood. The receptors shown here come from a man in his thirties or forties with COVID-19, enrolled during active disease.

This clone was seen a few times. The chain has TRBV9 and TRBJ2-7, with a weak D call TRBD2 (6 bases). The CDR3 is 13 amino acids. Trimming took 0 bases from V and 4 from J, leaving 8 bases between them. CDR1 and CDR2 from the germline V gene are SGDLS and YYNGEE. For the CDR3, the DNA is TGTGCCAGCAGCGTAGATGGGGGGTACGAGCAGTACTTC. It is translated as CASSVDGGYEQYF.

The V call is TRBV19, the J call TRBJ2-7; TRBD1 aligns across 7 bases. This CDR3 spans 11 amino acids. Germline CDR1 and CDR2: LNHDA and SQIVND (reference sequence). The CDR3 here is CATRQGHEQYF. DNA of the CDR3: TGTGCTACTAGACAGGGACACGAGCAGTACTTC.

The CDR3 sequence is CASSASGRVLGGEQFF. CDR3 bases: TGTGCCAGCAGCGCTAGCGGGAGGGTCCTCGGGGGGGAGCAGTTCTTC. V and J are TRBV11-3 and TRBJ2-1, with TRBD2 matching over 12 bases. V lost 5 bases, J lost 10 bases, and 12 bases stayed unmatched. From germline, CDR1 is SGHNT and CDR2 YENEEA. This CDR3 is 16 amino acids long. The variable domain in full, with the rest retrieved from reference TRBV11-3 and TRBJ2-1, is EAGVVQSPRYKIIEKKQPVAFWCNPISGHNTLYWYLQNLGQGPELLIRYENEEAVDDSQLPKDRFSAERLKGVDSTLKIQPAELGDSAVYLCASSASGRVLGGEQFFGPGTRLTVL.

This chain uses TRBV30 with TRBJ2-7, with D perhaps TRBD2 (6 bases). Germline V gene sequence: CDR1 GTSNPN, CDR2 SVGIG (reference sequence). CDR3 length: 12 residues. V gave up 4 bases and J gave up 0 bases, with 7 bases separating them. CDR3 sequence (DNA): TGTGCCTGGACTAGCGACTCCTACGAGCAGTACTTC. Protein sequence: CAWTSDSYEQYF.

J is TRBJ2-7 and V is TRBV7-9; D may be TRBD1 (5 bases). Trimming stripped 5 bases from V and 0 bases from J, with 8 bases between. Germline V CDR1 and CDR2: SEHNR, FQNEAQ (reference sequence). The CDR3 has 13 amino acids. DNA for the CDR3: TGTGCCAGCAGCCCGGACAACTCCTACGAGCAGTACTTC. Translating it yields CASSPDNSYEQYF.

The V call is TRBV18, the J call TRBJ1-6; a weak D match, TRBD1 (6 bases). CDR3 size: 15 residues. Germline loops: CDR1 KGHSH, CDR2 LQKENI. Between the trimmed V and J ends, which lost 3 bases and 7 bases, there was a span of 13 bases. The CDR3 region is CASSPRQAQNSPLHF. The CDR3 nucleotides read TGTGCCAGCTCACCGCGACAGGCCCAGAATTCACCCCTCCACTTT.

The chain recombines TRBV27 with TRBJ1-3, with no clear D. Germline CDR1 reads MNHEY; CDR2 reads SMNVEV (reference sequence). The germline V and J ends were trimmed by 4 bases and 2 bases, with 6 bases remaining between them. The CDR3 spans 13 residues. The CDR3: CASSSPAGNTIYF. In DNA form, the CDR3 reads TGTGCCAGCAGTTCCCCGGCTGGAAACACCATATATTTT.

This clone showed up just once. The chain recombines TRBV16 with TRBJ1-5; D is unclear. The V and J ends lost 2 bases and 4 bases respectively, with 12 bases between them. This CDR3 is 15 amino acids long. Germline V gene lookup returns CDR1 KGHSY and CDR2 FQNENV. The CDR3 DNA follows: TGTGCCAGCAGCCAAGGGCCAGTTAGTAATCAGCCCCAGCATTTT. This encodes CASSQGPVSNQPQHF. The variable domain in full, completed from reference TRBV16 and TRBJ1-5, reads GEEVAQTPKHLVRGEGQKAKLYCAPIKGHSYVFWYQQVLKNEFKFLISFQNENVFDETGMPKERFSAKCLPNSPCSLEIQATKLEDSAVYFCASSQGPVSNQPQHFGDGTRLSIL.

This chain links TRBV3-1 (or the pseudogene TRBV3-2) with TRBJ2-3; 13 bases align to TRBD2. The germline gives CDR1 LGHDT, CDR2 YNNKEL (reference sequence). The CDR3 is 19 residues long. V dropped 4 bases and J dropped 1; count of bases not matched to a gene: 11. The CDR3 reads CASSRGELAGGRGTDTQYF. The CDR3 DNA sequence: TGTGCCAGCAGCCGGGGGGAACTAGCGGGAGGGCGAGGCACAGATACGCAGTATTTT.

Written as DNA, the CDR3 is TGTGCCTGGAGTGTACCAGGGGGCAATGGGGCCAACGTCCTGACTTTC. The encoded protein is CAWSVPGGNGANVLTF. The genes are TRBV30 and TRBJ2-6; 8 positions match TRBD1. This CDR3 contains 16 residues. With V trimmed by 0 bases and J by 3 bases, 4 bases remained unmatched. CDR1 GTSNPN and CDR2 SVGIG come from the germline V gene (reference sequence).

This chain uses TRBV30 with TRBJ1-3; D gene ambiguous. CDR1 GTSNPN and CDR2 SVGIG come from the germline V gene (reference sequence). CDR3 length: 14 residues. Trimming removed 6 bases at V and 6 bases at J, with 18 bases between. In DNA form, the CDR3 reads TGTGCCTGCCTACGCGGCTTGAGGGAAAACACCATATATTTT. Translating gives CACLRGLRENTIYF.

The chain's CDR3 is CASSSRVFREVNQPQHF. For the CDR3, the DNA is TGTGCCAGCAGTTCCCGGGTCTTCCGGGAGGTCAATCAGCCCCAGCATTTT. The V and J genes are TRBV28 and TRBJ1-5; the D is unclear. CDR1 is MDHEN and CDR2 is SYDVKM in the germline V gene. CDR3 length: 17 amino acids. Trimming stripped 4 bases from V and 3 bases from J, with 19 bases between.

V and J are TRBV19 and TRBJ2-7, with TRBD1 matching 8 bases. This CDR3 has 14 amino acids. Looked up from germline, CDR1 is LNHDA and CDR2 is SQIVND (reference sequence). V shed 4 bases and J 7 bases; nucleotides not matched to a gene: 9. The CDR3 DNA reads TGTGCCAGTAGTAAAGGACAGGGAGTTGTTGAGCAGTACTTC. This sequence encodes CASSKGQGVVEQYF.

This clone has just one count. The rearrangement uses TRBV10-3 and TRBJ1-5; perhaps TRBD1 as D (6 bases). This CDR3 region has 16 residues. Per the germline V gene, CDR1 is ENHRY and CDR2 is SYGVKD. The V end lost 0 bases, the J end lost 4 bases, and 13 bases lay between the germline ends. In nucleotides, the CDR3 is TGTGCCATCAGTGAGTCTTCGACAGGTTCGAATCAGCCCCAGCATTTT. Translated, it gives CAISESSTGSNQPQHF.

The V gene is TRBV2, the J gene TRBJ1-2, with TRBD1 matching 8 bases. V gave up 2 bases and J gave up 5 bases; unmatched junction bases: 10. The CDR3 runs to 16 residues. Germline values: CDR1 SNHLY, CDR2 FYNNEI. The CDR3 reads CASSELRSGQGYGYTF. CDR3 sequence (DNA): TGTGCCAGCAGTGAATTGAGATCTGGACAGGGATATGGCTACACCTTC. The complete variable domain, with remaining parts taken from reference TRBV2 and TRBJ1-2, reads EPEVTQTPSHQVTQMGQEVILRCVPISNHLYFYWYRQILGQKVEFLVSFYNNEISEKSEIFDDQFSVERPDGSNFTLKIRSTKLEDSAMYFCASSELRSGQGYGYTFGSGTRLTVV.

The chain employs TRBV5-8 and TRBJ1-3; D remains ambiguous. V was shortened by 2 bases and J by 2 bases, with 8 bases between the two germline ends. Germline V lookup: CDR1 SGHTS, CDR2 YDEGEE. This CDR3 is built from 14 residues. CDR3 region: CASSFGGAGNTIYF. In DNA, the CDR3 is TGTGCCAGCAGCTTCGGCGGTGCTGGAAACACCATATATTTT.

The chain recombines TRBV6-1 with TRBJ2-5, with D hard to call. The CDR3 has 14 amino acids. Germline CDR1 reads MNHNS; CDR2 reads SASEGT. Trimming shortened V by 3 bases and J by 5 bases, and 13 bases separated the two germline ends. Written as DNA, the CDR3 is TGTGCCAGCAGTGATAAAATTAGCCGGGAGACCCAGTACTTC. Residues: CASSDKISRETQYF.

In this sample, this clone turned up a few times. The genes are TRBV7-2 and TRBJ2-3, with TRBD1 matching over 11 bases. The junction had 9 bases not matched to a gene; V was cut back by 5 bases and J by 5 bases. This CDR3 has 16 amino acids. Germline CDR1 SGHTA, CDR2 FQGNSA. CDR3: CASSVWTGTGGDTQYF. The CDR3 DNA reads TGTGCCAGCAGCGTCTGGACCGGGACAGGGGGAGATACGCAGTATTTT.

The chain joins TRBV6-5 to TRBJ2-4, with D hard to call. The CDR3 is 15 residues long. Germline CDR1 MNHEY, CDR2 SVGAGI. V lost 7 bases to trimming and J lost 0 bases, with 13 bases between them. CDR3 DNA: TGTGCCAGCACTGCTCGGCCGGGAGCCAAAAACATTCAGTACTTC. Its protein is CASTARPGAKNIQYF.

The chain employs TRBV11-2 and TRBJ1-3, with D unclear. Germline V lookup: CDR1 SGHAT, CDR2 FQNNGV. With 7 bases removed from V and 8 bases from J, the gap between germline ends came to 9 bases. This CDR3 is built from 11 residues. Written as DNA, the CDR3 is TGTGCCAGCAACCCCGCGGACACCATATATTTT. Translated: CASNPADTIYF.

This chain uses TRBV4-1 with TRBJ2-2; 11 bases are a match to TRBD2. Germline CDR1 MGHRA, CDR2 YSYEKL. This CDR3 region has 15 residues. Germline trimming cut 4 bases from V and 5 bases from J; bases unmatched to any gene: 3. CDR3 region: CASSRLAGKTGELFF. The DNA for the CDR3 is TGCGCCAGCAGCCGACTAGCGGGAAAAACCGGGGAGCTGTTTTTT.

This chain joins TRBV5-1 and TRBJ2-5; D is possibly TRBD2 (6 bases). The germline CDR1 and CDR2 sequences are SGHRS and YFSETQ. This CDR3 has 14 amino acids. Trimming removed 0 bases at V and 2 bases at J, with 8 bases between. The CDR3 DNA reads as TGCGCCAGCAGCTTGGGGGGAGGACAAGAGACCCAGTACTTC. Protein product: CASSLGGGQETQYF.

CDR3 DNA: TGTGCCAGCTCGAGTAGCGGTCCTGGTCTGGGTGGCTACACCTTC. Amino acids: CASSSSGPGLGGYTF. The chain combines TRBV18 with TRBJ1-2; D is unclear. CDR1 KGHSH and CDR2 LQKENI come from the germline V gene. Trimming shortened V by 6 bases and J by 7 bases, and 21 bases separated the two germline ends. The CDR3 spans 15 residues.

The rearrangement joins TRBV7-2 to TRBJ1-1; D perhaps matches TRBD1 (6 bases). The CDR3 extends over 14 amino acids. The V gene's germline CDR1 is SGHTA and CDR2 FQGNSA. Trimming removed 3 bases from V and 1 base from J, with 9 bases in between. CDR3 residues: CASSFQGRNTEAFF. The CDR3 DNA follows: TGTGCCAGCAGCTTCCAGGGGCGGAACACTGAAGCTTTCTTT.

This chain connects TRBV18 to TRBJ2-2; D might be TRBD1 (7 bases). V was pared by 0 bases and J by 7 bases, with 15 bases between. The CDR3 totals 16 residues. The germline CDR1 and CDR2 sequences are KGHSH and LQKENI. DNA for the CDR3: TGTGCCAGCTCACCACCGGGAAGACAGGGAGGCGGGGAGCTGTTTTTT. Translating it yields CASSPPGRQGGGELFF.

This clone was counted between two and nine times. This chain joins TRBV29-1 and TRBJ2-7; tentatively, D is TRBD1 (5 bases). Germline V gene sequence: CDR1 SQVTM, CDR2 ANQGSEA. Trimming left V 5 bases short and J 5 bases short, with 10 bases between. This CDR3 contains 11 residues. In nucleotides, the CDR3 is TGCAGCGTTCGCCAGGGCCACGAGCAGTACTTC. Residues: CSVRQGHEQYF.

The gene calls are TRBV4-1 and TRBJ2-1, with D possibly matching TRBD2 (6 bases). Trimming took off 4 bases at V and 6 bases at J, with 13 bases between the two ends. The CDR3 loop spans 14 amino acids. CDR1 and CDR2 (germline): MGHRA, YSYEKL. CDR3 residues: CASSPIRDSNEQFF. The CDR3 DNA reads TGCGCCAGCAGCCCAATCCGGGACTCCAATGAGCAGTTCTTC.